Listed below are T cell receptor beta chains from one sample, sequenced in a study of blood T cell repertoires in COVID-19. TCRdb's copy holds only in-frame clones and misses some; the assay was immunoSEQ multiplex PCR. The sample shows 200,000 to 250,000 clones, 88% of them seen only once. The sample comprised peripheral blood. Receptors were obtained from a woman aged 60 to 75 with acute or convalescent COVID-19. Each CDR3 is given with its conserved first and last residue. A D gene is named only where the DNA matches it firmly. Part of the rows lack a size; the others show once, few, many or a class for expanded clones.

clone size: .
J gene: TRBJ1-6
V gene: TRBV3-1/TRBV3-2
D gene: .
CDR3 protein: CASSQAGVDGSPLHF
CDR3 DNA: TGTGCCAGCAGCCAAGCCGGGGTAGATGGTTCACCCCTCCACTTT

clone size: .
J gene: TRBJ1-5
V gene: TRBV19
D gene: .
CDR3 protein: CARKDLGSNQPQHF
CDR3 DNA: TGTGCCAGGAAGGACTTGGGTAGCAATCAGCCCCAGCATTTT

clone size: .
J gene: TRBJ2-3
V gene: TRBV13
D gene: .
CDR3 protein: CASSPRSLAVGTDTQYF
CDR3 DNA: TGTGCCAGCAGCCCACGGTCTCTAGCCGTCGGGACAGATACGCAGTATTTT

clone size: once
J gene: TRBJ1-5
V gene: TRBV28
D gene: .
CDR3 protein: CASSLSGSGNQPQHF
CDR3 DNA: TGTGCCAGCAGTTTATCGGGTTCGGGCAATCAGCCCCAGCATTTT

clone size: .
J gene: TRBJ2-7
V gene: TRBV7-8
D gene: TRBD2
CDR3 protein: CASSFGREGSYEQYF
CDR3 DNA: TGTGCCAGCAGCTTTGGGCGGGAGGGATCTTACGAGCAGTACTTC

clone size: .
J gene: TRBJ1-2
V gene: TRBV6-5
D gene: .
CDR3 protein: CASSQQKNYGYTF
CDR3 DNA: TGTGCCAGCAGTCAACAGAAAAACTATGGCTACACCTTC

clone size: .
J gene: TRBJ2-3
V gene: TRBV4-1
D gene: .
CDR3 protein: CASSQEMGGITDTQYF
CDR3 DNA: TGCGCCAGCAGCCAAGAAATGGGCGGGATCACAGATACGCAGTATTTT

clone size: .
J gene: TRBJ1-5
V gene: TRBV27
D gene: .
CDR3 protein: CASERQGNQPQHF
CDR3 DNA: TGTGCCAGCGAGAGACAGGGCAATCAGCCCCAGCATTTT

clone size: .
J gene: TRBJ1-6
V gene: TRBV7-9
D gene: .
CDR3 protein: CASSLAPITSSSYNSPLHF
CDR3 DNA: TGTGCCAGCAGCTTAGCGCCCATTACCTCGAGCTCCTATAATTCACCCCTCCACTTT

clone size: .
J gene: TRBJ2-1
V gene: TRBV3-1/TRBV3-2
D gene: TRBD2
CDR3 protein: CASSHPSGRGEQFF
CDR3 DNA: TGTGCCAGCAGCCACCCTAGCGGGAGAGGAGAGCAGTTCTTC

clone size: once
J gene: TRBJ2-2
V gene: TRBV11-3
D gene: .
CDR3 protein: CASRPSGWDTGELFF
CDR3 DNA: TGTGCCAGCAGGCCCTCAGGGTGGGACACCGGGGAGCTGTTTTTT

clone size: .
J gene: TRBJ1-6
V gene: TRBV5-6
D gene: TRBD1
CDR3 protein: CASSQGTGGFYNSPLHF
CDR3 DNA: TGTGCCAGCAGCCAGGGGACAGGGGGATTCTATAATTCACCCCTCCACTTT

clone size: .
J gene: TRBJ2-2
V gene: TRBV28
D gene: TRBD2
CDR3 protein: CASRKREGQTGELFF
CDR3 DNA: TGTGCCAGCAGGAAGCGGGAGGGTCAGACCGGGGAGCTGTTTTTT

clone size: .
J gene: TRBJ2-1
V gene: TRBV7-2
D gene: TRBD2
CDR3 protein: CASSLTSGTYNEQFF
CDR3 DNA: TGTGCCAGCAGCTTGACTAGCGGAACCTACAATGAGCAGTTCTTC

clone size: once
J gene: TRBJ1-1
V gene: TRBV6-5
D gene: .
CDR3 protein: CATKTVGITEAFF
CDR3 DNA: TGTGCCACCAAGACAGTCGGAATCACTGAAGCTTTCTTT

clone size: .
J gene: TRBJ2-3
V gene: TRBV19
D gene: .
CDR3 protein: CASSPMEGRDTQYF
CDR3 DNA: TGTGCCAGTAGCCCTATGGAGGGGAGGGATACGCAGTATTTT

clone size: .
J gene: TRBJ1-6
V gene: TRBV6-5
D gene: TRBD1
CDR3 protein: CASSYGDRGDSPLHF
CDR3 DNA: TGTGCCAGCAGTTACGGGGACAGGGGAGATTCACCCCTCCACTTT